The 19 T cell receptor beta chains listed next were all sequenced from one sample in a study of cytomegalovirus exposure and HLA in healthy donors. The study ran its PCR with 60 Vbeta and 13 Jbeta primers. The data were produced by immunoSEQ multiplex PCR, yet TCRdb's version contains in-frame clones alone and is incomplete. This sample yields just over 150,000 clones, of which 82% are seen a single time; under 7.5% belongs to the top ten. The sample taken for sequencing was PBMCs. Every receptor here comes from a woman aged 45-65 years in good health and CMV-seropositive.

This chain links TRBV5-1 with TRBJ1-2; 8 bases map to TRBD1. V gave up 3 bases and J gave up 7 bases; unmatched junction bases: 2. Germline CDR1 and CDR2: SGHRS and YFSETQ. The CDR3 is 12 amino acids. CDR3 in amino acids: CASSSGQGGYTF. The CDR3 nucleotides read TGCGCCAGCAGCTCCGGACAGGGTGGCTACACCTTC.

This clone was seen ten or more times. The J gene is TRBJ2-7, the V gene TRBV20-1; D may be TRBD2 (6 bases). The CDR3 is 11 amino acids. Trimming pared 3 bases from V and 4 bases from J, leaving 7 bases between. Germline lookup yields CDR1 DFQATT and CDR2 SNEGSKA (reference sequence). For the CDR3, the DNA is TGCAGTGCTAGGGAGGGGTACGAGCAGTACTTC. It encodes CSAREGYEQYF.

The chain uses TRBV11-2 and TRBJ1-2, with a weak D call TRBD1 (6 bases). With 4 bases removed from V and 7 bases from J, the gap between germline ends came to 19 bases. Looked up from germline, CDR1 is SGHAT and CDR2 is FQNNGV. This CDR3 region has 15 residues. The CDR3 spells CASSSSKQGVGGYTF. The CDR3 DNA follows: TGTGCCAGCAGCTCTAGTAAACAGGGAGTCGGTGGCTACACCTTC.

The CDR3 loop reads CASRTGNSPLHF. As DNA, the CDR3 is TGTGCCAGCAGGACAGGGAATTCACCCCTCCACTTT. The chain uses TRBV27 and TRBJ1-6, with 7 bases fitting TRBD1. In germline, CDR1 is MNHEY, CDR2 SMNVEV (reference sequence). The CDR3 loop spans 12 amino acids. The junction had 0 bases not matched to a gene; V was cut back by 6 bases and J by 7 bases.

The J gene is TRBJ1-1, the V gene TRBV23-1, with TRBD1 as a possible D gene (5 bases). TRBV23-1 is an open reading frame, and its role is uncertain. Trimming shortened V by 0 bases and J by 2 bases, and 10 bases separated the two germline ends. This CDR3 contains 15 residues. The CDR3 DNA reads TGCGCCAGCAGTCAATCGGGGCAGAAAAACACTGAAGCTTTCTTT. Amino acids: CASSQSGQKNTEAFF.

V is TRBV11-2 and J is TRBJ2-7; D might be TRBD2 (5 bases). This CDR3 is built from 13 residues. The germline V gene encodes CDR1 SGHAT and CDR2 FQNNGV. V lost 1 base and J 6 bases, leaving 10 bases between the germline ends. In DNA, the CDR3 is TGTGCCAGCAGCTTAGGGACTCGGGGCGAGCAGTACTTC. The encoded protein is CASSLGTRGEQYF.

This chain joins TRBV6-1 and TRBJ2-1; D may be TRBD2 (6 bases). V shed 2 bases and J shed 0 bases, with 17 bases lying between them. The CDR3 loop spans 18 amino acids. Germline loops: CDR1 MNHNS, CDR2 SASEGT. In nucleotides, the CDR3 is TGTGCCAGCAGTGAAAGGAGGGGCAGCCTCACCTCCTACAATGAGCAGTTCTTC. It codes for CASSERRGSLTSYNEQFF.

The chain has TRBV12-5 and TRBJ2-3; TRBD1 aligns across 8 bases. CDR3 length: 14 residues. Germline V gene data show CDR1 as LGHNT and CDR2 as FRNRAP. V lost 1 base and J lost 5; bases outside the gene matches: 2. CDR3 coding DNA: TGTGCTAGTGGTTTGGGACAGGGGAAAGATACGCAGTATTTT. It translates to CASGLGQGKDTQYF.

The chain links TRBV27 to TRBJ1-5; the D gene is possibly TRBD1 (5 bases). Trimming shortened V by 5 bases and J by 4 bases, and 18 bases separated the two germline ends. The CDR3 covers 16 residues. Germline CDR1 is MNHEY and CDR2 is SMNVEV (reference sequence). The CDR3 protein is CASSGGTSGLNQPQHF. The CDR3 region has the DNA TGTGCCAGCAGTGGGGGGACCTCGGGCCTGAATCAGCCCCAGCATTTT.

The V gene is TRBV7-9, the J gene TRBJ2-2, with a tentative D call TRBD1 (5 bases). The CDR3 totals 14 residues. In germline, CDR1 is SEHNR, CDR2 FQNEAQ (reference sequence). V lost 6 bases and J 3 bases, leaving 11 bases between the germline ends. Here the CDR3 DNA reads TGTGCCAGCAGGCCAGGGTTGGACACCGGGGAGCTGTTTTTT. Its protein is CASRPGLDTGELFF.

As to this clone: Distinct nucleotide sequences in the sample also encode this CDR3. The gene calls are TRBV30 and TRBJ1-1; 12 bases agree with TRBD1. The V and J ends lost 7 bases and 1 base, in that order; junction bases with no gene match: 10. CDR1 and CDR2 from the germline V gene are GTSNPN and SVGIG (reference sequence). The CDR3 length is 16 residues. The CDR3 DNA follows: TGTGCCTTCCGGGACAGGGGGCGTGGGGAGAACACTGAAGCTTTCTTT. As protein: CAFRDRGRGENTEAFF.

This chain uses TRBV27 with TRBJ1-1; a possible D gene is TRBD1 (5 bases). Germline CDR1 and CDR2: MNHEY and SMNVEV (reference sequence). V gave up 2 bases and J gave up 1 base, with 5 bases separating them. This CDR3 has 13 residues. The CDR3 region has the DNA TGTGCCAGCAGTTTAGGACAGAACACTGAAGCTTTCTTT. Translating it yields CASSLGQNTEAFF.

The CDR3 sequence is CASSLDRGPYEQYF. For the CDR3, the DNA is TGTGCCAGCAGCTTAGACAGGGGCCCCTACGAGCAGTACTTC. The chain has TRBV7-8 and TRBJ2-7; 7 nucleotides align to TRBD1. Trimming removed 1 base from V and 2 bases from J; junction bases left unmatched: 2. This CDR3 is 14 amino acids long. Germline CDR1 and CDR2: SGHVS and FQNEAQ.

The V call is TRBV6-1, the J call TRBJ1-1, with D perhaps matching TRBD1 (5 bases). CDR1 and CDR2 (germline): MNHNS, SASEGT. V shed 3 bases and J shed 4 bases, with 15 bases lying between them. This CDR3 has 15 residues. The CDR3 reads CASSEFTGTGTEAFF. As DNA, the CDR3 is TGTGCCAGCAGTGAGTTTACAGGTACCGGCACTGAAGCTTTCTTT.

The chain combines TRBV6-6 with TRBJ1-4, with 8 nucleotides matching TRBD1. The germline gives CDR1 MNHNY, CDR2 SVGAGI (reference sequence). V dropped 2 bases and J dropped 7; count of bases not matched to a gene: 6. The CDR3 totals 15 residues. DNA of the CDR3: TGTGCCAGCAGTTACGGGTGGACAGGGAGTGAAAAACTGTTTTTT. Its protein product is CASSYGWTGSEKLFF.

The rearrangement uses TRBV7-9 and TRBJ2-7; a possible D gene is TRBD1 (6 bases). V lost 8 bases and J lost 2, with 7 bases in between. This CDR3 spans 11 amino acids. Germline-derived CDR1 and CDR2 are SEHNR and FQNEAQ (reference sequence). DNA for the CDR3: TGTGCCAGCGGACAGACCTACGAGCAGTACTTC. This sequence encodes CASGQTYEQYF.

The chain links TRBV7-9 to TRBJ2-1; D not certain. This CDR3 contains 14 residues. Trimming removed 5 bases from V and 3 bases from J, with 11 bases in between. Germline V gene lookup returns CDR1 SEHNR and CDR2 FQNEAQ (reference sequence). The CDR3 DNA is TGTGCCAGCAGCCAAAGACAAGTCTACAATGAGCAGTTCTTC. It is translated as CASSQRQVYNEQFF.

On this clone itself: The sample has other DNA sequences that encode this CDR3 too. The rearrangement uses TRBV28 and TRBJ2-1, with a weak D call TRBD2 (7 bases). Germline V gene lookup returns CDR1 MDHEN and CDR2 SYDVKM. CDR3 length: 14 amino acids. Between the trimmed V and J ends, which lost 2 bases and 7 bases, there was a span of 12 bases. This chain's CDR3 is CASSLRGGRNEQFF. The DNA for the CDR3 is TGTGCCAGCAGTTTAAGGGGGGGGAGGAATGAGCAGTTCTTC.

The J gene is TRBJ2-6, the V gene TRBV27; tentative D call: TRBD2 (6 bases). V was pared by 5 bases and J by 2 bases, with 16 bases between. The CDR3 is 17 amino acids. Germline assignment: CDR1 MNHEY and CDR2 SMNVEV (reference sequence). CDR3 loop: CASSLTPRRAGANVLTF. CDR3 DNA: TGTGCCAGCAGTCTGACACCGCGGAGGGCTGGGGCCAACGTCCTGACTTTC.